The T cell receptor (beta chain) under discussion was sequenced for a study of T cell repertoires in cytomegalovirus infection. On the study more broadly: Public TCR beta signature analysis indicated the presence of both CMV infection and matching HLA type.

TCRdb analysed the reads with MiXCR anew, one entry per CDR3 protein. The table shows roughly 350,000 distinct CDR3 sequences, with about 34% occurring only once. Comment on this clonotype: The antigen is not known.

Study outcomes and limitations: What dominated the ex vivo response were HLA-C-restricted CMV-specific TCR beta clonotypes.

J lost 10 bases, V lost 5 bases, and 11 bases had no gene match. The CDR3 sequence is 16 residues long. Germline CDR1 and CDR2: SGHTA and FQGNSA. The clonotype was recovered from a human donor in good health (CMV status not recorded). Some clones in this sample may be carry-over from other donors' samples. The sequences come from cultured PBMCs, collected from culture after CMV antigen stimulation. The gene calls are TRBV7-2 and TRBJ2-1, with 13 bases fitting TRBD2. The CDR3 loop reads CASSVLLAGGPEEQFF. CDR3 nucleotides: TGTGCCAGCAGCGTACTACTAGCGGGAGGGCCAGAAGAGCAGTTCTTC.